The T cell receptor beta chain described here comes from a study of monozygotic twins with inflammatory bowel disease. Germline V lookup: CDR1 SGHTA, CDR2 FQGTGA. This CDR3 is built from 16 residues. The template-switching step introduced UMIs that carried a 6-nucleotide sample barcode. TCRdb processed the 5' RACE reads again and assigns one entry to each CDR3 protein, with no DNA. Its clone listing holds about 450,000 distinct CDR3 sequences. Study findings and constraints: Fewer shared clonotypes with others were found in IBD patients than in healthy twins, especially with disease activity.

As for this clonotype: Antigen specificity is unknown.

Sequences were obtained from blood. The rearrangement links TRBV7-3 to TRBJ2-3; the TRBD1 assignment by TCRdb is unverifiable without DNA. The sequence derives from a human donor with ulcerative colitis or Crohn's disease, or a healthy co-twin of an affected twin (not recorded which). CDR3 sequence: CASSFMGGGSTDTQYF.